A selection of T cell receptor beta chains follows, all from one sample in a study of radiotherapy plus CTLA-4 blockade in lung cancer. The assay was immunoSEQ multiplex PCR, and TCRdb's table has in-frame clones only and misses some. This table has 45,000 or so clones, 65% to 85% appearing once. The sample was peripheral blood, taken from a patient treated with radiotherapy plus ipilimumab. These TCRs come from a human donor with non-small cell lung cancer who had stable disease on radiotherapy plus ipilimumab. The CDR3 runs from the conserved cysteine through the conserved F or W. Fields, in order: D gene, clone size, V gene, J gene, CDR3 protein, CDR3 DNA. D genes are given only for firm matches. Size values are once, few and many counts, or a class for expanded clones, and some rows have none.

d_gene: -
abundance: -
v_gene: TRBV5-1
j_gene: TRBJ1-2
CDR3aa: CASSPEGGNSNYGYTF
CDR3nt: TGCGCCAGCAGCCCCGAGGGAGGGAACAGTAACTATGGCTACACCTTC

d_gene: -
abundance: -
v_gene: TRBV30
j_gene: TRBJ2-1
CDR3aa: CAWSEGSAYNEQFF
CDR3nt: TGTGCCTGGAGTGAAGGGTCGGCCTACAATGAGCAGTTCTTC

d_gene: -
abundance: -
v_gene: TRBV27
j_gene: TRBJ2-6
CDR3aa: CASRRDSLSGANVLTF
CDR3nt: TGTGCCAGCAGGAGAGACAGCTTATCTGGGGCCAACGTCCTGACTTTC

d_gene: -
abundance: -
v_gene: TRBV6-5
j_gene: TRBJ1-1
CDR3aa: CASSVQVGSTEAFF
CDR3nt: TGTGCCAGCAGTGTGCAGGTCGGTAGCACTGAAGCTTTCTTT

d_gene: TRBD1
abundance: -
v_gene: TRBV7-2
j_gene: TRBJ2-3
CDR3aa: CASSFGQGGTDTQYF
CDR3nt: TGTGCCAGCAGCTTTGGTCAGGGGGGCACAGATACGCAGTATTTT

d_gene: -
abundance: -
v_gene: TRBV19
j_gene: TRBJ1-1
CDR3aa: CASSQGGGPGRTEAFF
CDR3nt: TGTGCCAGTAGCCAAGGAGGAGGGCCAGGGCGCACTGAAGCTTTCTTT

d_gene: -
abundance: -
v_gene: TRBV7-2
j_gene: TRBJ2-7
CDR3aa: CASSLAVTTPYKQYF
CDR3nt: TGTGCCAGCAGCTTAGCGGTCACTACACCCTACAAGCAGTACTTC

d_gene: TRBD1
abundance: -
v_gene: TRBV19
j_gene: TRBJ1-1
CDR3aa: CASSSLDRTTEAFF
CDR3nt: TGTGCCAGTAGTTCCTTGGACAGGACCACTGAAGCTTTCTTT

d_gene: -
abundance: -
v_gene: TRBV2
j_gene: TRBJ2-7
CDR3aa: CASKGEYEQYF
CDR3nt: TGTGCCAGCAAGGGCGAGTACGAGCAGTACTTC

d_gene: -
abundance: -
v_gene: TRBV30
j_gene: TRBJ1-5
CDR3aa: CAWSGENNQPQHF
CDR3nt: TGTGCCTGGAGTGGTGAAAACAATCAGCCCCAGCATTTT

d_gene: TRBD1
abundance: once
v_gene: TRBV5-1
j_gene: TRBJ2-7
CDR3aa: CASSFSLVGTGVSEQYF
CDR3nt: TGCGCCAGCAGCTTTTCTTTGGTTGGGACAGGGGTCTCCGAGCAGTACTTC

d_gene: -
abundance: -
v_gene: TRBV18
j_gene: TRBJ1-2
CDR3aa: CASSPQGNGYTF
CDR3nt: TGTGCCAGCTCACCACAGGGTAATGGCTACACCTTC

d_gene: -
abundance: -
v_gene: TRBV7-9
j_gene: TRBJ2-1
CDR3aa: CASSLTASDYNEQFF
CDR3nt: TGTGCCAGCAGCCTTACGGCGTCCGACTACAATGAGCAGTTCTTC

d_gene: TRBD1
abundance: -
v_gene: TRBV9
j_gene: TRBJ2-7
CDR3aa: CASSATGVEQYF
CDR3nt: TGTGCCAGCAGCGCGACAGGGGTCGAGCAGTACTTC